The rows below give T cell receptor beta chains drawn from one sample of a study of cytomegalovirus exposure and HLA in healthy donors. The method was immunoSEQ multiplex PCR; TCRdb's version includes in-frame clones alone and lacks a portion of them. Of under 150,000 clones in the sample, approximately 80% are singletons; the top ten hold under 3.5%. Sequencing was performed on PBMCs. These receptors came from a man between 45 and 60 years old in good health and CMV-seronegative. CDR3s include the opening cysteine and the closing phenylalanine or tryptophan. The D gene is left open where the match is weak. Clone size appears in some rows only: once, few, many, or a class for an expanded clone.

CDR3 protein: CASSRGRNTGELFF
CDR3 DNA: TGTGCCAGCAGCCGAGGGCGGAACACCGGGGAGCTGTTTTTT
J gene: TRBJ2-2
D gene: -
clone size: -
V gene: TRBV5-6

CDR3 protein: CASSSGDRGAFYEQYF
CDR3 DNA: TGTGCCAGCAGCTCGGGTGACAGGGGGGCTTTCTACGAGCAGTACTTC
J gene: TRBJ2-7
D gene: TRBD1
clone size: -
V gene: TRBV13

CDR3 protein: CATSRDSRSSYEQYF
CDR3 DNA: TGTGCCACCAGCAGAGATTCTAGGAGCTCCTACGAGCAGTACTTC
J gene: TRBJ2-7
D gene: -
clone size: once
V gene: TRBV15

CDR3 protein: CASSPIGGARKNTEAFF
CDR3 DNA: TGTGCCAGCAGCCCAATTGGAGGAGCGCGAAAGAACACTGAAGCTTTCTTT
J gene: TRBJ1-1
D gene: -
clone size: -
V gene: TRBV5-6

CDR3 protein: CASSIWTANYGYTF
CDR3 DNA: TGCGCCAGCAGCATCTGGACAGCTAACTATGGCTACACCTTC
J gene: TRBJ1-2
D gene: -
clone size: -
V gene: TRBV5-1

CDR3 protein: CASSPRVVDSTDTQYF
CDR3 DNA: TGTGCCAGCAGCCCCCGGGTGGTAGACAGCACAGATACGCAGTATTTT
J gene: TRBJ2-3
D gene: -
clone size: once
V gene: TRBV5-4

CDR3 protein: CASSLGSGGRTEAFF
CDR3 DNA: TGTGCCAGCAGCTTAGGTTCAGGGGGCAGGACTGAAGCTTTCTTT
J gene: TRBJ1-1
D gene: TRBD1
clone size: -
V gene: TRBV7-9

CDR3 protein: CASSFRGLKYEQYF
CDR3 DNA: TGTGCCAGCAGTTTCAGGGGGCTAAAGTACGAGCAGTACTTC
J gene: TRBJ2-7
D gene: TRBD1
clone size: -
V gene: TRBV27

CDR3 protein: CASSVGGAYNEQFF
CDR3 DNA: TGTGCCAGCAGCGTCGGGGGGGCCTACAATGAGCAGTTCTTC
J gene: TRBJ2-1
D gene: TRBD2
clone size: once
V gene: TRBV7-2

CDR3 protein: CASSQENRGWTGELFF
CDR3 DNA: TGCGCCAGCAGCCAAGAAAACAGGGGATGGACCGGGGAGCTGTTTTTT
J gene: TRBJ2-2
D gene: TRBD1
clone size: once
V gene: TRBV4-1

CDR3 protein: CASSPGQETQYF
CDR3 DNA: TGCGCCAGCAGCCCAGGCCAAGAGACCCAGTACTTC
J gene: TRBJ2-5
D gene: -
clone size: -
V gene: TRBV5-1

CDR3 protein: CASSLDRYRGEQYF
CDR3 DNA: TGTGCCAGCAGCTTAGACCGCTACAGGGGCGAGCAGTACTTC
J gene: TRBJ2-7
D gene: TRBD1
clone size: -
V gene: TRBV11-2

CDR3 protein: CASSLRAQGRGETQYF
CDR3 DNA: TGCGCCAGCAGCCTACGGGCACAGGGGCGGGGAGAGACCCAGTACTTC
J gene: TRBJ2-5
D gene: -
clone size: -
V gene: TRBV5-1

CDR3 protein: CASPTYRFWSPLHF
CDR3 DNA: TGTGCCAGCCCGACATACCGGTTCTGGTCACCCCTCCACTTT
J gene: TRBJ1-6
D gene: -
clone size: -
V gene: TRBV6-5

CDR3 protein: CASSWTDIGSPLHF
CDR3 DNA: TGTGCCAGCAGTTGGACAGACATCGGGTCACCCCTCCACTTT
J gene: TRBJ1-6
D gene: -
clone size: -
V gene: TRBV27

CDR3 protein: CASSLAWAGNTEAFF
CDR3 DNA: TGTGCCAGCAGCTTGGCTTGGGCGGGGAACACTGAAGCTTTCTTT
J gene: TRBJ1-1
D gene: -
clone size: once
V gene: TRBV5-8

CDR3 protein: CASSLAGGASDTQYF
CDR3 DNA: TGTGCCAGCAGCTTGGCCGGGGGGGCCTCGGATACGCAGTATTTT
J gene: TRBJ2-3
D gene: TRBD2
clone size: -
V gene: TRBV5-4

CDR3 protein: CASSIRDRGPKQFF
CDR3 DNA: TGTGCCAGCAGTATACGGGACAGGGGGCCGAAGCAGTTCTTC
J gene: TRBJ2-1
D gene: TRBD1
clone size: -
V gene: TRBV27

CDR3 protein: CASSSGQAEQPQHF
CDR3 DNA: TGTGCCAGCAGCTCGGGACAGGCTGAACAGCCCCAGCATTTT
J gene: TRBJ1-5
D gene: TRBD1
clone size: -
V gene: TRBV5-5

CDR3 protein: CASRKGQGPHEQYF
CDR3 DNA: TGTGCCAGCAGAAAGGGACAGGGACCCCACGAGCAGTACTTC
J gene: TRBJ2-7
D gene: TRBD1
clone size: -
V gene: TRBV6-5

CDR3 protein: CASSLLGGPSTDTQYF
CDR3 DNA: TGTGCCAGCAGTTTATTGGGGGGGCCGAGCACAGATACGCAGTATTTT
J gene: TRBJ2-3
D gene: -
clone size: -
V gene: TRBV27

CDR3 protein: CASGTGGGNTIYF
CDR3 DNA: TGTGCCTCCGGGACAGGGGGGGGAAACACCATATATTTT
J gene: TRBJ1-3
D gene: TRBD1
clone size: few
V gene: TRBV30

CDR3 protein: CASSLGPAAGLNSPLHF
CDR3 DNA: TGTGCCAGCAGCTTGGGTCCTGCGGCAGGGCTGAATTCACCCCTCCACTTT
J gene: TRBJ1-6
D gene: -
clone size: -
V gene: TRBV7-3

CDR3 protein: CAIGRGGEGYTF
CDR3 DNA: TGTGCCATCGGTAGGGGCGGGGAAGGCTACACCTTC
J gene: TRBJ1-2
D gene: -
clone size: -
V gene: TRBV2

CDR3 protein: CASSLSNEGSTEAFF
CDR3 DNA: TGTGCCAGCAGTTTATCGAATGAAGGGAGCACTGAAGCTTTCTTT
J gene: TRBJ1-1
D gene: -
clone size: -
V gene: TRBV27

CDR3 protein: CASSEGSGYGYTF
CDR3 DNA: TGTGCCAGCAGTGAAGGTAGCGGCTATGGCTACACCTTC
J gene: TRBJ1-2
D gene: -
clone size: -
V gene: TRBV2